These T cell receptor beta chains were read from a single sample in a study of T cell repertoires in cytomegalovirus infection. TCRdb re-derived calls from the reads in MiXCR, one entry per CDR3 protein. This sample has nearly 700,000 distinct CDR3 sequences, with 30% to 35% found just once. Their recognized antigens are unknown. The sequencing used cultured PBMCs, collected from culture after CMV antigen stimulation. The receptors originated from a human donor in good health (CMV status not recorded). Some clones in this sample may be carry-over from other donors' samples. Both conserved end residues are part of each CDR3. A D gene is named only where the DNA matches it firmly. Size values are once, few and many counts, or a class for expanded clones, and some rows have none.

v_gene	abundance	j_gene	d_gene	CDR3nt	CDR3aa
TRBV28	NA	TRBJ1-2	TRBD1	TGTGCCAGCAGGGCACCACCGGGACAGGGTGCCTATGGCTACACCTTC	CASRAPPGQGAYGYTF
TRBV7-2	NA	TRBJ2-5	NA	TGTGCCAGCAGCTTGGCGCTGGAGGACAGTCTTTACTTC	CASSLALEDSLYF
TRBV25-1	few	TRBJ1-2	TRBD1	TGTGCCACCCAAATTCTTCACCGGGACAGGCGGGGCTACACCTTC	CATQILHRDRRGYTF
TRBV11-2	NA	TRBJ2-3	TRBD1	TGTGCCAGCAGCGTCACAGGGGGCCTCACAGATACGCAGTATTTT	CASSVTGGLTDTQYF
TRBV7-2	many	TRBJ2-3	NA	TGTGCCAGCAGCTTAGCCCCTAGTGATACGCAGTATTTT	CASSLAPSDTQYF
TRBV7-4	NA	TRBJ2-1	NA	TGTGCCAGTGTCCAAGGCAGTGAGCAGTTCTTC	CASVQGSEQFF
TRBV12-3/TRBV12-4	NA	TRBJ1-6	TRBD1	TGTGCCAGCAAGGGGACAGGGGAGTATAATTCACCCCTCCACTTT	CASKGTGEYNSPLHF
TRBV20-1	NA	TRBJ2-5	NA	TGCAGTGGGGTAGGGCCCGGGGCGCGGGAGACCCAGTACTTC	CSGVGPGARETQYF
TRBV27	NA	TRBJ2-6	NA	TGTGCCAGCAGTTCACAGTCGACACCTTTTAGCCCCTCTGGGGCCAACGTCCTGACTTTC	CASSSQSTPFSPSGANVLTF
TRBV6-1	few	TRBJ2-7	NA	TGTGCCAGCAGTGAATCTATACACGACACCCTAAACGAGCAGTACTTC	CASSESIHDTLNEQYF
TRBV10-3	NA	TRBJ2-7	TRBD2	TGTGCCATCAGTCAAACCGGGACTAGCGTCTCCGAGCAGTACTTC	CAISQTGTSVSEQYF
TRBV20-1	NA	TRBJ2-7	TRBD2	TGCAGTGCTAGTTCGCGGGGGGCTAGCGGCTACCTGGAGCAGTACTTC	CSASSRGASGYLEQYF
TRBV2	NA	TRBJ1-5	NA	TGTGCCAGCACCCTGGGGCAAGGACCCCAGCATTTT	CASTLGQGPQHF
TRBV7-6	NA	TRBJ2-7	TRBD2	TGTGCCAGCAGCCACCTGGGGGAGGGCGAGCAGTACTTC	CASSHLGEGEQYF
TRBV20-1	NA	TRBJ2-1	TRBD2	TGCAGTGCTAGACCCTGGACTAGCGGGGGGAATGAGCAGTTCTTC	CSARPWTSGGNEQFF
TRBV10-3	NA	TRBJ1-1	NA	TGTGCCATCCAGGGGTCGAAGAACACTGAAGCTTTCTTT	CAIQGSKNTEAFF
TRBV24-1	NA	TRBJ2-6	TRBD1	TGTGCCACCAGTGATCCCCCCGGGACAGCCTCTGGGGCCAACGTCCTGACTTTC	CATSDPPGTASGANVLTF
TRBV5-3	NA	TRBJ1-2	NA	TGTGCCAGCAGCTTGGTCCGGCAAGTCCATGGCTACACCTTC	CASSLVRQVHGYTF
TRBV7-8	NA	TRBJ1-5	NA	TGTGCCAGCAGCTTAGGGGAAGGACGGACAAATCAGCCCCAGCATTTT	CASSLGEGRTNQPQHF
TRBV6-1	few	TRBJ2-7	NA	TGTGCCAGCAGTTATTATCCTAGCTACGAGCAGTACTTC	CASSYYPSYEQYF
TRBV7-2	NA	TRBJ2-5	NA	TGTGCCAGCAGCTTAGGGGGGGAGTCCCAAGAGACCCAGTACTTC	CASSLGGESQETQYF
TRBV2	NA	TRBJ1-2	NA	TGTGCCACTCCCCCTGGGGCAGATTATGGCTACACCTTC	CATPPGADYGYTF
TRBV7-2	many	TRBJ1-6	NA	TGTGCCAGCAGCTTAGCGGGGACGTCGGATTCACCCCTCCACTTT	CASSLAGTSDSPLHF
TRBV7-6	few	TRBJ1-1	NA	TGTGCCAGCAGCCCCTCCCGGGGAGAAGCTTTCTTT	CASSPSRGEAFF
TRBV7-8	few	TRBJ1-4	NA	TGTGCCAGCAGCCCCGGGACATCAGATGAAAAACTGTTTTTT	CASSPGTSDEKLFF
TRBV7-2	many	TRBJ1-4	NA	TGTGCCAGCAGCCCCTCGGTAGCTCTTAATGAAAAACTGTTTTTT	CASSPSVALNEKLFF
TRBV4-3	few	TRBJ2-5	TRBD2	TGCGCCAGCAGCCGGGGTGCGACTAGCGGGAGTTGGATTCCAGAGACCCAGTACTTC	CASSRGATSGSWIPETQYF
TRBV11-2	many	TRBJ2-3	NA	TGTGCCAGCAGCTTCAGTTGGTCCCCGGGGGCGCAGTATTTT	CASSFSWSPGAQYF
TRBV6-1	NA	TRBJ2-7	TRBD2	TGTGCCAGCACCGATAGCGGGAAATACGAGCAGTACTTC	CASTDSGKYEQYF
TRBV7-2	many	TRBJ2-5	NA	TGTGCCAGCAGCCCCGGACTATCCGAGACCCAGTACTTC	CASSPGLSETQYF
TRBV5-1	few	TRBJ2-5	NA	TGCGCCAGCAGCTTGGGATTCGCCCGTCCAGAGACCCAGTACTTC	CASSLGFARPETQYF
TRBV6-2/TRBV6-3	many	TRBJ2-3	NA	TGTGCCAGCAGTTACTCGGCCTTCACAGATACGCAGTATTTT	CASSYSAFTDTQYF
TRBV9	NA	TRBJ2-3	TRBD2	TGTGCCAGCAGGAGGGGCGGGAGTGCATCAGATACGCAGTATTTT	CASRRGGSASDTQYF
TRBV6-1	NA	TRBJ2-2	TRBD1	TGTGCCAGCAGTCGGACAGGAGCTAACACCGGGGAGCTGTTTTTT	CASSRTGANTGELFF
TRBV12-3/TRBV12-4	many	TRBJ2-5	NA	TGTGCCAGCAGTTCCTCTGGCCCGCAAGAGACCCAGTACTTC	CASSSSGPQETQYF
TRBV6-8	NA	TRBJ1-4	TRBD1	TGTGCCAGCAGATTAGGACAGGCAACTAATGAAAAACTGTTTTTT	CASRLGQATNEKLFF
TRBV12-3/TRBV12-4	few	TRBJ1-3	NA	TGTGCCAGCAGCCTGATTATGGGAAACACCATATATTTT	CASSLIMGNTIYF
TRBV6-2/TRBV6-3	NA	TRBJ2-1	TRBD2	TGTGCCAGCAGCTATAGACCCGGGACTATATACAATGAGCAGTTCTTC	CASSYRPGTIYNEQFF
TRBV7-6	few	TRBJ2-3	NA	TGTGCCAGCAGCCCACAGGGTGTTCTGGCTCCGGGTACGCAGTATTTT	CASSPQGVLAPGTQYF
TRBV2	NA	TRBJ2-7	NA	TGTGCACTAGGACGGAGCTACGAGCAGTACTTC	CALGRSYEQYF
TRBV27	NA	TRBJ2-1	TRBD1	TGTGCCAGCAGTTTTTGGGACAGGGGAGAGCAGTTCTTC	CASSFWDRGEQFF
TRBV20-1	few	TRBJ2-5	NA	TGCAGTGCTATGCGGGAGACCCAGTACTTC	CSAMRETQYF
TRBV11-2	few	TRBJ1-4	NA	TGTGCCAGCAGCCCCCTTCGACGTAGGGGTCGAAAACTGTTTTTT	CASSPLRRRGRKLFF
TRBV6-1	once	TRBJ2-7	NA	TGTGCCAGCAGCCAGCCTAGACCAGATTACTCCTACGAGCAGTACTTC	CASSQPRPDYSYEQYF
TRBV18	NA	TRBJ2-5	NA	TGTGCCAGCTCATCCCTCCAGGGGAATCAAGAGACCCAGTACTTC	CASSSLQGNQETQYF
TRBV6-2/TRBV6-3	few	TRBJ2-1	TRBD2	TGTGCCAGCAATCGCCCCCCACTGGGAACACCTAGGACTAGCGGGCGATACAATGAGCAGTTCTTC	CASNRPPLGTPRTSGRYNEQFF
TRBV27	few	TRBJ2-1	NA	TGTGCCAGCAGTTTCCCAGGAGGAGTCCCTGAGCAGTTCTTC	CASSFPGGVPEQFF
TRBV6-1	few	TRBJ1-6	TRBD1	TGTGCCAGCAGTTCGGGACAGGGCTATAATTCACCCCTCCACTTT	CASSSGQGYNSPLHF
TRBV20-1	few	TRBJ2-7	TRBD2	TGCAGTGCTCTACAGCGGGAGTCCTCCTACGAGCAGTACTTC	CSALQRESSYEQYF
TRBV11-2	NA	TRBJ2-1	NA	TGTGCCAGCAGCTTGACAGGAGGACGCTACAATGAGCAGTTCTTC	CASSLTGGRYNEQFF
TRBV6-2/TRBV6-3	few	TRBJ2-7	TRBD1	TGTGCCAGCAGCGGAAGGAGGACAGGGGTCTACGAGCAGTACTTC	CASSGRRTGVYEQYF
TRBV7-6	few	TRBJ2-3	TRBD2	TGTGCCAGCAGCTTTTGGGCGGGAGTCGCAGATACGCAGTATTTT	CASSFWAGVADTQYF
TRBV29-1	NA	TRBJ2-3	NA	TGCAGCGTTGCTGGGGGCGGGGATACGCAGTATTTT	CSVAGGGDTQYF
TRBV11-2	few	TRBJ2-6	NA	TGTGCCATCCACTCTGGGGCCAACGTCCTGACTTTC	CAIHSGANVLTF
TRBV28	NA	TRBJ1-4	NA	TGTGCCAGCAGTTTAACGTCCGGGGGGCAGGATGAAAAACTGTTTTTT	CASSLTSGGQDEKLFF
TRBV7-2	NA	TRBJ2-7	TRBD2	TGTGCCAGCAGGACACTAGCGGGCATGGGCTACGAGCAGTACTTC	CASRTLAGMGYEQYF
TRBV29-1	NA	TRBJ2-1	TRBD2	TGCAGCGTTGAAGATCGGGGCGGGAGTGCCAATGAGCAGTTCTTC	CSVEDRGGSANEQFF
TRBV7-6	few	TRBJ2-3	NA	TGTGCCAGCAGCTTTACCCCAGAAGATACGCAGTATTTT	CASSFTPEDTQYF